Listed below are T cell receptor beta chains from one sample, sequenced in a study of patients and donors after allogeneic stem cell transplantation. TCRdb fed the RT-PCR reads into MiXCR, producing one record per CDR3 protein. This repertoire shows approximately 250,000 distinct CDR3 sequences, 13% to 15% found once; its top ten account for about 9.9%. The sequenced sample consisted of blood, either unsorted or a sorted T cell fraction (not recorded which). Receptor source: a human donor who was either an allogeneic HSCT recipient or a stem cell or donor lymphocyte infusion donor (not recorded which). It is not recorded whose cells these are; they may come from a transplant donor. Both conserved end residues are part of each CDR3. The order of the fields is V gene, clone size, D gene, J gene, CDR3 protein, CDR3 DNA. The D gene is left open where the match is weak. A clone size is listed for some rows: how often the clone was seen (once, few, many), or a class if it is expanded.

V: TRBV12-3/TRBV12-4; size: many; D: -; J: TRBJ1-3; CDR3: CASSYYRVGGNTIYF; DNA: TGTGCCAGCAGTTATTACAGGGTGGGCGGAAACACCATATATTTT
V: TRBV9; size: -; D: TRBD1; J: TRBJ2-5; CDR3: CASSVGPGNRGETQYF; DNA: TGTGCCAGCAGCGTAGGCCCGGGGAACAGGGGTGAGACCCAGTACTTC
V: TRBV3-1; size: -; D: -; J: TRBJ1-1; CDR3: CASSPGVDSEAFF; DNA: TGTGCCAGCAGCCCAGGGGTGGATTCTGAAGCTTTCTTT
V: TRBV20-1; size: -; D: -; J: TRBJ2-5; CDR3: CSASPLGLQETQYF; DNA: TGCAGTGCCTCACCTCTCGGCTTGCAAGAGACCCAGTACTTC
V: TRBV5-1; size: -; D: -; J: TRBJ2-1; CDR3: CASQSRNGEQFF; DNA: TGCGCCAGCCAGAGCCGGAACGGTGAGCAGTTCTTC
V: TRBV18; size: -; D: -; J: TRBJ2-3; CDR3: CASSPMFTDTQYF; DNA: TGTGCCAGCTCACCGATGTTCACAGATACGCAGTATTTT
V: TRBV20-1; size: few; D: -; J: TRBJ1-6; CDR3: CSARRGIGSYNSPLHF; DNA: TGCAGTGCTAGAAGGGGGATCGGCTCCTATAATTCACCCCTCCACTTT
V: TRBV5-1; size: many; D: -; J: TRBJ2-3; CDR3: CASSLSPENTDTQYF; DNA: TGCGCCAGCAGCTTGAGCCCAGAAAACACAGATACGCAGTATTTT
V: TRBV6-2/TRBV6-3; size: few; D: -; J: TRBJ1-1; CDR3: CASRPPGRNTEAFF; DNA: TGTGCCAGCAGACCCCCCGGGAGGAACACTGAAGCTTTCTTT
V: TRBV15; size: few; D: -; J: TRBJ2-7; CDR3: CATQSDGEQYF; DNA: TGTGCCACTCAATCTGACGGTGAGCAGTACTTC
V: TRBV12-3/TRBV12-4; size: -; D: -; J: TRBJ2-2; CDR3: CASSLRVDTGELFF; DNA: TGTGCCAGCAGTTTAAGGGTCGACACCGGGGAGCTGTTTTTT
V: TRBV28; size: few; D: TRBD1; J: TRBJ2-2; CDR3: CASSPPGQGIAGELFF; DNA: TGTGCCAGCAGTCCCCCGGGACAGGGAATTGCCGGGGAGCTGTTTTTT
V: TRBV6-5; size: few; D: TRBD1; J: TRBJ1-1; CDR3: CASSFQTGGFTEAFF; DNA: TGTGCCAGCAGTTTCCAAACAGGGGGATTCACTGAAGCTTTCTTT